This TCR beta chain comes out of a study of CD8+ T cells in alopecia areata. The CDR3 is 12 residues long. The germline V gene has CDR1 SGHRS and CDR2 YFSETQ. Trimming left V 0 bases short and J 10 bases short, with 10 bases between. Investigators isolated RNA and reverse transcribed it into cDNA to act as the sequencing template. The method was immunoSEQ multiplex PCR; TCRdb's version includes in-frame clones alone and lacks a portion of them. The table shows 65,000 to 90,000 clones, with about 51% occurring only once. The sequenced material came from NKG2D-high CD8+ T cells sorted from blood. The sequence came from a human donor with alopecia areata. This chain links TRBV5-1 with TRBJ1-1; no reliable D call. CDR3 residues: CASSLDEVVAFF. DNA of the CDR3: TGCGCCAGCAGCTTGGATGAGGTAGTAGCTTTCTTT. The full variable domain, in which reference TRBV5-1 and TRBJ1-1 provide the parts outside the CDR3, is KAGVTQTPRYLIKTRGQQVTLSCSPISGHRSVSWYQQTPGQGLQFLFEYFSETQRNKGNFPGRFSGRQFSNSRSEMNVSTLELGDSALYLCASSLDEVVAFFGQGTRLTVV.